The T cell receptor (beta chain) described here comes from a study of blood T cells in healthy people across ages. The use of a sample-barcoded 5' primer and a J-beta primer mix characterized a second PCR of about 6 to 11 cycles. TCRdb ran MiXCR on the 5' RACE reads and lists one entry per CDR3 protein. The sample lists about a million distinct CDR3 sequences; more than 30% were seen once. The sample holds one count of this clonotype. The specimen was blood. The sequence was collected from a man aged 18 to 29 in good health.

The CDR3 loop is CASSQVAGSPQETQYF. CDR3 bases: TGTGCCAGCAGCCAAGTAGCGGGGAGTCCCCAAGAGACCCAGTACTTC. The chain combines TRBV3-1 with TRBJ2-5, with 8 bases matching TRBD2. Germline CDR1 LGHDT, CDR2 YNNKEL (reference sequence). This CDR3 is built from 16 residues. The V and J ends lost 1 base and 1 base, in that order; junction bases with no gene match: 5.